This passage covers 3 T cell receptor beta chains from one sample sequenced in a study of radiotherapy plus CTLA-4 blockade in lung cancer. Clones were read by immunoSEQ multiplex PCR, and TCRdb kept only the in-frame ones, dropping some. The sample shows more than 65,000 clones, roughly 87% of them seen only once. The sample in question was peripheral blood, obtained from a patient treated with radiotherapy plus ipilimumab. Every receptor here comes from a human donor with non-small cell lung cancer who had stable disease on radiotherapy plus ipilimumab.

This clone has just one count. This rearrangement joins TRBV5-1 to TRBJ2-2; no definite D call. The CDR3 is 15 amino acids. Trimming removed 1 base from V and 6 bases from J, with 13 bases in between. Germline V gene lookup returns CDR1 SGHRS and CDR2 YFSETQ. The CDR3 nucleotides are TGCGCCAGCAGCTTGATCGATGCCGGCGCCGGGGAGCTGTTTTTT. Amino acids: CASSLIDAGAGELFF.

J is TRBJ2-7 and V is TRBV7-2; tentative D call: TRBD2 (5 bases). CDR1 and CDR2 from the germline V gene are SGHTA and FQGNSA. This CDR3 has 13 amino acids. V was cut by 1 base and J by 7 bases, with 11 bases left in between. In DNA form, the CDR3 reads TGTGCCAGCAGCTTAGGGCCGGGAAAAGAGCAGTACTTC. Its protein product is CASSLGPGKEQYF.

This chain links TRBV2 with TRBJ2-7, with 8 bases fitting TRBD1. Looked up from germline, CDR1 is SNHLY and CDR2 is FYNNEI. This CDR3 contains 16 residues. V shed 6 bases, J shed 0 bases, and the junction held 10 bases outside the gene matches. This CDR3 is CASRENRGSSSYEQYF. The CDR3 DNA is TGTGCCAGCAGGGAAAACAGGGGGTCGAGCTCCTACGAGCAGTACTTC. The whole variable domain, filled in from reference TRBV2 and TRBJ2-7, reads EPEVTQTPSHQVTQMGQEVILRCVPISNHLYFYWYRQILGQKVEFLVSFYNNEISEKSEIFDDQFSVERPDGSNFTLKIRSTKLEDSAMYFCASRENRGSSSYEQYFGPGTRLTVT.